Listed here is a single T cell receptor beta chain. As handled by the study authors: Estimates of nucleated cell counts were drawn from the amplification of reference gene primers. Sequencing was performed with immunoSEQ multiplex PCR; in TCRdb, only in-frame clones are kept and a portion is missing. D and trimming were read from the DNA, whereas the V and J calls and clone size are those reported in that table. The sample has 110,000 to 150,000 clones, 75% to 85% seen once. The sample belongs to a study of blood T cell repertoires in COVID-19. The wider study: Samples of COVID-19 (acute and convalescent) were obtained from the United States, Italy and Spain. From T cells, B-cell-depleted T cells, or PBMCs came the material, which was cDNA or gDNA.

Recruited during active infection, patients (from Seattle) were subsequently followed longitudinally. CDR3 length: 15 amino acids. Germline CDR1 reads LGHDT; CDR2 reads YNNKEL (reference sequence). With 4 bases removed from V and 4 bases from J, the gap between germline ends came to 16 bases. The TCR sequence derives from a woman aged 65 to 85 with COVID-19, enrolled during active disease. The sequencing input was peripheral blood. The rearrangement joins TRBV3-1 (or the pseudogene TRBV3-2) to TRBJ1-2, with D perhaps TRBD1 (5 bases). The CDR3 sequence is CASSLSTGNTYGYTF. The CDR3 DNA reads TGTGCCAGCAGCCTATCAACAGGAAACACCTATGGCTACACCTTC.